This entry features one TCR beta chain sequence. TCR libraries were prepared from 3,500 to 4,000 ng total RNA each. Template switching incorporated UMIs with a 6-nucleotide sample barcode. Using the 5' RACE reads, TCRdb records one entry per CDR3 protein without DNA. The sample has around 380,000 distinct CDR3 sequences. The sample belongs to a study of monozygotic twins with inflammatory bowel disease. This CDR3 is built from 14 residues. Per germline, CDR1 SGHNT and CDR2 YYREEE (reference sequence). Source material: blood. The clonotype comes from a human donor with ulcerative colitis or Crohn's disease, or a healthy co-twin of an affected twin (not recorded which). The genes are TRBV5-4 and TRBJ2-7. This CDR3 reads CASSLGGSTYEQYF.